The clone carrying this T cell receptor beta chain appeared a few times. Its antigen is not identified. This sample is drawn from a study of identical twins. General study results and limits: Insertions were fewer in abundant cord blood beta clonotypes, whereas memory repertoires showed none of this pattern.

Template switching added a universal primer site; cDNA carried unique molecular identifiers. TCRdb independently ran MiXCR on the 5' RACE reads; one entry per CDR3 protein. This sample carries 500,000 to 550,000 distinct CDR3 sequences, more than 20% of them seen once, and the ten largest clones take approximately 0.49%. Trimming removed 0 bases at V and 5 bases at J, with 12 bases between. Germline V gene sequence: CDR1 DFQATT, CDR2 SNEGSKA (reference sequence). There are 14 residues in the CDR3. A further study also used this sample, focusing on yellow fever vaccine responses in identical twins.

Material: CD4+ T cells sorted from blood. The source is a woman aged 18-29 years in good health. The chain has TRBV20-1 and TRBJ2-3, with a tentative D call TRBD2 (5 bases). CDR3 sequence (DNA): TGCAGTGCTAGAGATTGGCGGGCTGGAGATACGCAGTATTTT. It translates to CSARDWRAGDTQYF.